One and the same sample provided the 26 T cell receptor beta chains below, sequenced in a study of human T cells and chemical hapten exposure. The time point denotes: patch test 3, about 24 weeks after DPC sensitization. Treatment of the sample: therapeutic diphenylcyclopropenone sensitization with weekly scalp DPC. TCRdb fed the RACE reads into MiXCR, producing one record per CDR3 protein. The sample shows some 71,000 distinct CDR3 sequences, approximately 12% of them seen only once. Sequenced here: whole blood, sampled in connection with sensitization to the hapten diphenylcyclopropenone (DPC). Receptor source: a woman aged 45-65 years with alopecia areata. Some clones in this sample may be carry-over from other donors' samples.

This clonotype showed up many times. This sequence joins TRBV25-1 and TRBJ1-1, with a weak D call TRBD1 (6 bases). V was trimmed by 1 base and J by 10 bases, leaving 16 bases between them. The germline CDR1 and CDR2 sequences are MGHDK and SYGVNS. The CDR3 is made up of 14 amino acids. This chain's CDR3 is CASSEFRPGAGAFF. The CDR3 nucleotides are TGTGCCAGCAGTGAATTCCGGCCAGGGGCTGGAGCTTTCTTT.

The V gene is TRBV6-6, the J gene TRBJ2-7, with 11 bases matching TRBD2. The CDR3 is 16 residues long. V lost 2 bases, J lost 2 bases, and 5 bases stayed unmatched. Germline V gives CDR1 MNHNY, CDR2 SVGAGI (reference sequence). The DNA of the CDR3 is TGTGCCAGCAGTTACACTAGCGGGAGAAGTACCTACGAGCAGTACTTC. This encodes CASSYTSGRSTYEQYF.

The V gene is TRBV20-1, the J gene TRBJ2-7, with a tentative D call TRBD1 (5 bases). V was trimmed by 3 bases and J by 5 bases, leaving 14 bases between them. The CDR3 runs 13 residues. In germline, CDR1 is DFQATT, CDR2 SNEGSKA (reference sequence). CDR3: CSASLVRGNEQYF. CDR3 bases: TGCAGTGCTAGCCTTGTAAGGGGTAACGAGCAGTACTTC.

There are many counts of this clonotype. V is TRBV7-6 and J is TRBJ2-7; D remains ambiguous. From germline, CDR1 is SGHVS and CDR2 FNYEAQ. The CDR3 sequence is 13 residues long. Trimming removed 4 bases from V and 1 base from J, with 8 bases in between. For the CDR3, the DNA is TGTGCCAGCAGCTCCCAGGAGTCCTACGAGCAGTACTTC. The encoded protein is CASSSQESYEQYF.

The chain is built from TRBV6-6 and TRBJ2-3; D remains ambiguous. CDR1 and CDR2 (germline): MNHNY, SVGAGI (reference sequence). Trimming shortened V by 6 bases and J by 2 bases, and 9 bases separated the two germline ends. The CDR3 is 13 amino acids. The CDR3 region has the DNA TGTGCCAGCAGCCTGCCCTACACAGATACGCAGTATTTT. As protein: CASSLPYTDTQYF.

This clonotype came up many times. The chain links TRBV7-6 to TRBJ1-5, with unresolved D. V lost 1 base and J 0 bases, leaving 7 bases between the germline ends. The V gene's germline CDR1 is SGHVS and CDR2 FNYEAQ. The CDR3 covers 15 residues. CDR3: CASSLGGFSNQPQHF. In DNA form, the CDR3 reads TGTGCCAGCAGCTTAGGAGGTTTTAGCAATCAGCCCCAGCATTTT.

This clonotype was observed a few times. The chain has TRBV10-3 and TRBJ1-2; the D is unclear. The ends were cut back, 6 bases at V and 5 bases at J, with 13 bases in the middle. The CDR3 covers 13 residues. The germline V gene has CDR1 ENHRY and CDR2 SYGVKD. CDR3 region: CAIRLSSGYGYTF. CDR3 nucleotide sequence: TGTGCCATCAGACTCTCCTCGGGGTATGGCTACACCTTC.

The rearrangement joins TRBV28 to TRBJ2-3; D assignment may be TRBD1 or TRBD2 (6 bases each). Germline V gene data show CDR1 as MDHEN and CDR2 as SYDVKM. The CDR3 is 14 residues long. Trimming stripped 3 bases from V and 9 bases from J, with 16 bases between. The CDR3 DNA sequence: TGTGCCAGCAGTTTGTTAGGGGGGTTACGCACGCAGTATTTT. Translated: CASSLLGGLRTQYF.

This chain joins TRBV7-8 and TRBJ2-7; no clear D gene. This CDR3 has 11 residues. Trimming pared 5 bases from V and 2 bases from J, leaving 4 bases between. CDR1 SGHVS and CDR2 FQNEAQ come from the germline V gene. The CDR3 coding sequence is TGTGCCAGCAGCGAGGCCTACGAGCAGTACTTC. Its translation: CASSEAYEQYF.

The rearrangement links TRBV5-8 to TRBJ1-5, with unresolved D. There are 17 residues in the CDR3. Germline assignment: CDR1 SGHTS and CDR2 YDEGEE. The V gene lost 4 bases and the J gene lost 0 bases, with 17 bases spanning the gap. CDR3 residues: CASSRGRTVYSNQPQHF. The CDR3 DNA reads TGTGCCAGCAGCCGCGGCCGGACGGTTTATAGCAATCAGCCCCAGCATTTT.

The V call is TRBV28, the J call TRBJ2-3, with TRBD2 matching 8 bases. Germline CDR1 MDHEN, CDR2 SYDVKM. The V segment lost 4 bases and the J segment 1 base; nucleotides outside the gene matches: 4. The CDR3 is 15 residues long. CDR3 coding DNA: TGTGCCAGCAGTTCAGCGGGAGAGCGCACAGATACGCAGTATTTT. Translated: CASSSAGERTDTQYF. Based on the CDR3 plus reference TRBV28 and TRBJ2-3, the full variable domain is DVKVTQSSRYLVKRTGEKVFLECVQDMDHENMFWYRQDPGLGLRLIYFSYDVKMKEKGDIPEGYSVSREKKERFSLILESASTNQTSMYLCASSSAGERTDTQYFGPGTRLTVL.

The V call is TRBV9, the J call TRBJ2-1, with 12 bases lining up with TRBD2. The CDR3 runs 18 residues. Germline V gene lookup returns CDR1 SGDLS and CDR2 YYNGEE. V lost 0 bases and J lost 8; bases outside the gene matches: 12. The CDR3 DNA reads as TGTGCCAGCAGCGTAGGCCTAGCGGGGGGGCTTAGTAGCTATGAGCAGTTCTTC. Protein: CASSVGLAGGLSSYEQFF. The variable domain in full, completed from reference TRBV9 and TRBJ2-1, reads DSGVTQTPKHLITATGQRVTLRCSPRSGDLSVYWYQQSLDQGLQFLIQYYNGEERAKGNILERFSAQQFPDLHSELNLSSLELGDSALYFCASSVGLAGGLSSYEQFFGPGTRLTVL.

This clonotype has a count of ten or more. The V gene is TRBV4-1, the J gene TRBJ2-2; TRBD1 might be the D (5 bases). CDR1 and CDR2 from the germline V gene are MGHRA and YSYEKL. CDR3 length: 14 residues. V dropped 3 bases and J dropped 6 bases, with 11 bases sitting between them. The CDR3 DNA follows: TGCGCCAGCAGCCAGCCATCAGGGCCCGGGGAGCTGTTTTTT. This sequence encodes CASSQPSGPGELFF.

V usage is TRBV7-9 and J usage is TRBJ2-6; D not resolved. V shed 0 bases and J shed 2 bases, with 5 bases lying between them. Germline-derived CDR1 and CDR2 are SEHNR and FQNEAQ (reference sequence). CDR3 size: 15 residues. CDR3 nucleotide sequence: TGTGCCAGCAGCTTAGCGGCAGCTGGGGCCAACGTCCTGACTTTC. Translated, it gives CASSLAAAGANVLTF.

The V gene is TRBV5-1, the J gene TRBJ2-5; D is unresolved. This CDR3 has 12 amino acids. Germline values: CDR1 SGHRS, CDR2 YFSETQ. The V end lost 4 bases, the J end lost 3 bases, and 7 bases lay between the germline ends. The CDR3 sequence is CASSETEETQYF. The CDR3 bases are TGCGCCAGCAGCGAAACCGAAGAGACCCAGTACTTC.

This clonotype appeared many times. The chain uses TRBV5-4 and TRBJ2-5, with 8 bases identical to TRBD2. Germline CDR1 is SGHNT and CDR2 is YYREEE (reference sequence). The V gene end was trimmed by 4 bases and the J gene end by 2 bases; junction bases not matched to a gene: 7. The CDR3 is made up of 15 amino acids. The CDR3 DNA is TGTGCCAGCAGCCTGGCCGGGAGGGGGCAAGAGACCCAGTACTTC. It codes for CASSLAGRGQETQYF.

The V and J genes are TRBV2 and TRBJ2-2; weak D call: TRBD1 (6 bases). This CDR3 contains 14 residues. From germline, CDR1 is SNHLY and CDR2 FYNNEI. V was pared by 6 bases and J by 9 bases, with 17 bases between. CDR3 nucleotides: TGTGCCAGCAGCATCGGGACACTAGGCCGGGAGCTGTTTTTT. This encodes CASSIGTLGRELFF.

Many counts were recorded for this clonotype. V and J are TRBV18 and TRBJ1-4; D call uncertain. From germline, CDR1 is KGHSH and CDR2 LQKENI. The CDR3 is 13 amino acids. The V end lost 3 bases, the J end lost 4 bases, and 6 bases lay between the germline ends. CDR3 amino acids: CASSPGLNEKLFF. CDR3 in DNA: TGTGCCAGCTCACCGGGCCTTAATGAAAAACTGTTTTTT.

The chain is built from TRBV28 and TRBJ2-1; the D gene is possibly TRBD1 (6 bases). The CDR3 runs to 14 residues. Trimming removed 7 bases at V and 5 bases at J, with 15 bases between. Germline CDR1 MDHEN, CDR2 SYDVKM. The CDR3 loop is CASTSPRDNNEQFF. Written as DNA, the CDR3 is TGTGCCAGCACCTCTCCCCGGGACAACAATGAGCAGTTCTTC.

The chain recombines TRBV7-2 with TRBJ2-3; 15 nucleotides line up with TRBD2. The V gene's germline CDR1 is SGHTA and CDR2 FQGNSA. This CDR3 region has 15 residues. V shed 5 bases, J shed 10 bases, and the junction held 7 bases outside the gene matches. The DNA for the CDR3 is TGTGCCAGCAGCCCCGGACTAGCGGGGGGGAAGGCGCAGTATTTT. Amino acid sequence: CASSPGLAGGKAQYF.

This clonotype appeared many times. The genes are TRBV6-2 or TRBV6-3 and TRBJ2-6; weak D call: TRBD1 (6 bases). The CDR3 sequence is 16 residues long. Per germline, CDR1 MNHEY and CDR2 SVGEGT. Between the trimmed V and J ends, which lost 3 bases and 2 bases, there was a span of 11 bases. The CDR3: CASSYIRQAGANVLTF. The CDR3 coding sequence is TGTGCCAGCAGTTATATTCGACAGGCTGGGGCCAACGTCCTGACTTTC.

This clonotype was picked up many times. The genes are TRBV10-3 and TRBJ1-4; 7 bases line up with TRBD1. Losses at the gene ends were 5 bases for V and 0 bases for J; bases not matched to a gene: 3. CDR1 is ENHRY and CDR2 is SYGVKD in the germline V gene. The CDR3 is made up of 15 amino acids. The CDR3 is CAISLGQATNEKLFF. As DNA, the CDR3 is TGTGCCATCAGTCTCGGACAGGCAACTAATGAAAAACTGTTTTTT.

Only a few counts were recorded for this clonotype. V and J are TRBV28 and TRBJ1-1; 10 bases match TRBD1. This CDR3 comprises 14 residues. CDR1 is MDHEN and CDR2 is SYDVKM in the germline V gene. V lost 2 bases and J lost 5; bases outside the gene matches: 2. CDR3 residues: CASSLDRGLTEAFF. CDR3 nucleotide sequence: TGTGCCAGCAGTTTAGACAGGGGGCTGACTGAAGCTTTCTTT.

CDR3 sequence (DNA): TGTGCCAGCAGTGCCAACAGGCAAGAGACCCAGTACTTC. This encodes CASSANRQETQYF. The chain employs TRBV6-1 and TRBJ2-5; maybe TRBD1 (5 bases). Germline-derived CDR1 and CDR2 are MNHNS and SASEGT. The CDR3 sequence is 13 residues long. V was cut by 4 bases and J by 2 bases, with 8 bases left in between.

This clonotype was counted at least ten times. This chain connects TRBV6-5 to TRBJ2-1; 8 positions match TRBD2. The V segment lost 7 bases and the J segment 4 bases; nucleotides outside the gene matches: 6. In germline, CDR1 is MNHEY, CDR2 SVGAGI. This CDR3 has 14 amino acids. The CDR3 sequence: CASNPSGPYNEQFF. CDR3 DNA: TGTGCCAGCAACCCTAGCGGGCCTTACAATGAGCAGTTCTTC.

On this clonotype itself: A much larger clone lies one base from this, so it may be a read error. The V gene is TRBV6-6, the J gene TRBJ2-3, with a weak D call TRBD2 (5 bases). There are 15 residues in the CDR3. Looked up from germline, CDR1 is MNHNY and CDR2 is SVGAGI (reference sequence). The CDR3 region is CVSSLAERSTDTQYF. In DNA form, the CDR3 reads TGTGTCAGCAGCCTTGCTGAGCGGAGCACAGATACGCAGTATTTT.